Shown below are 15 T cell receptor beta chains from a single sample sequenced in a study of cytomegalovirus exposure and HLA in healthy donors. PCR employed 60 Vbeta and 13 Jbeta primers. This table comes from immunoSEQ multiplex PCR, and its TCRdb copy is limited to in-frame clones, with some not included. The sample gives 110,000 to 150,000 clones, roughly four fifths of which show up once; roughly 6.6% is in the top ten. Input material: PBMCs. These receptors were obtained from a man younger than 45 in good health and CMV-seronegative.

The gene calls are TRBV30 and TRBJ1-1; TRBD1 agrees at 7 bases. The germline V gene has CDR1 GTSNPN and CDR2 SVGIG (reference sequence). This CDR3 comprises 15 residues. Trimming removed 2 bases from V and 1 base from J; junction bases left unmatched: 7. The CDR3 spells CAWSSPGQANTEAFF. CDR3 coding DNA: TGTGCCTGGAGTTCTCCCGGACAGGCGAACACTGAAGCTTTCTTT.

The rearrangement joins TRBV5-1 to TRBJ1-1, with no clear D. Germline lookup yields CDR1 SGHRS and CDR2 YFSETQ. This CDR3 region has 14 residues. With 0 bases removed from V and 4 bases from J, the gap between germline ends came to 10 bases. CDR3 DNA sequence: TGCGCCAGCAGCTTGGTAAGGGAGACCACTGAAGCTTTCTTT. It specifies CASSLVRETTEAFF.

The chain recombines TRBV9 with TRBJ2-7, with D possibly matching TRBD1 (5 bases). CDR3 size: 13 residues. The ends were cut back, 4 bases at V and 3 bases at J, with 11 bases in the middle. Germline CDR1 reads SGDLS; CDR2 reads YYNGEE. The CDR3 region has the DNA TGTGCCAGCAGCCCCTTAGACAGCTACGAGCAGTACTTC. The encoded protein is CASSPLDSYEQYF.

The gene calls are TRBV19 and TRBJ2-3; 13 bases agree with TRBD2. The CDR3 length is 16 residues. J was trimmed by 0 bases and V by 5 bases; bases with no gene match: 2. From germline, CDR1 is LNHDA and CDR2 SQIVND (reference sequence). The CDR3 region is CASSGTSGTSTDTQYF. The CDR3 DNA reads TGTGCCAGTAGTGGGACTAGCGGGACAAGCACAGATACGCAGTATTTT.

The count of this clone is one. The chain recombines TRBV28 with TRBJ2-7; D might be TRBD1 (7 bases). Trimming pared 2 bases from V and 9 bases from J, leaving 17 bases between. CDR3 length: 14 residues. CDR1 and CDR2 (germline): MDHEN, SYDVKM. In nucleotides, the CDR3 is TGTGCCAGCAGTTTAGGGGGGACAGCCTGGGGGCAGTACTTC. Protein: CASSLGGTAWGQYF.

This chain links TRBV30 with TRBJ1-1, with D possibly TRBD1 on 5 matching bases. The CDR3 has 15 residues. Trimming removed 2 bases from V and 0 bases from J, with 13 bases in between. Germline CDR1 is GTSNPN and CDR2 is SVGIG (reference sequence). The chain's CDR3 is CAWSRGRTLNTEAFF. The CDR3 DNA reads TGTGCCTGGAGTAGGGGTCGGACCTTGAACACTGAAGCTTTCTTT.

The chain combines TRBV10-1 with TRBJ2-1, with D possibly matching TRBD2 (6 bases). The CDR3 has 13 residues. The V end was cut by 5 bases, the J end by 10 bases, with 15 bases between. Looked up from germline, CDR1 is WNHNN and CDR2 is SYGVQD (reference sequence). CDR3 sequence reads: CASSRDLGSEQFF. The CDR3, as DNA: TGCGCCAGCAGTCGGGACTTGGGTTCGGAGCAGTTCTTC.

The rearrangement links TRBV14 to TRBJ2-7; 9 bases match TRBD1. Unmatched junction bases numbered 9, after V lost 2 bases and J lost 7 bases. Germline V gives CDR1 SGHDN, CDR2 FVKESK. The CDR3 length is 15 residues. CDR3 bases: TGTGCCAGCAGCCAACTCAGGGACAGGGATCAGGAGCAGTACTTC. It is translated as CASSQLRDRDQEQYF.

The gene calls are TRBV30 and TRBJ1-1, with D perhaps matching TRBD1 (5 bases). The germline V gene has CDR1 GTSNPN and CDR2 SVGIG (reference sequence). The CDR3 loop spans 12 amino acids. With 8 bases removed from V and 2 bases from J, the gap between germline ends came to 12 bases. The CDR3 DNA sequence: TGTGCCGTATCGACAGTAAACACTGAAGCTTTCTTT. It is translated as CAVSTVNTEAFF. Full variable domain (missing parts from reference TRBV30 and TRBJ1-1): SQTIHQWPATLVQPVGSPLSLECTVEGTSNPNLYWYRQAAGRGLQLLFYSVGIGQISSEVPQNLSASRPQDRQFILSSKKLLLSDSGFYLCAVSTVNTEAFFGQGTRLTVV.

CDR3 residues: CASNFDRGADQPQHF. The CDR3 DNA reads as TGTGCCAGCAACTTCGACAGGGGCGCAGATCAGCCCCAGCATTTT. The V call is TRBV28, the J call TRBJ1-5; 8 nucleotides line up with TRBD1. V shed 7 bases and J 5 bases; nucleotides not matched to a gene: 10. This CDR3 contains 15 residues. Germline CDR1 reads MDHEN; CDR2 reads SYDVKM. Together with reference TRBV28 and TRBJ1-5, the CDR3 gives the full variable domain: DVKVTQSSRYLVKRTGEKVFLECVQDMDHENMFWYRQDPGLGLRLIYFSYDVKMKEKGDIPEGYSVSREKKERFSLILESASTNQTSMYLCASNFDRGADQPQHFGDGTRLSIL.

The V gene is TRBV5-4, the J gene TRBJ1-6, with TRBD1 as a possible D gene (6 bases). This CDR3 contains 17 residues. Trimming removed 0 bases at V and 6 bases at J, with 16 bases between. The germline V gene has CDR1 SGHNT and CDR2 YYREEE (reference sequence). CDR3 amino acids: CASSLDRRGQSNSPLHF. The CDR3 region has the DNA TGTGCCAGCAGCTTGGACCGGCGGGGGCAGTCTAATTCACCCCTCCACTTT.

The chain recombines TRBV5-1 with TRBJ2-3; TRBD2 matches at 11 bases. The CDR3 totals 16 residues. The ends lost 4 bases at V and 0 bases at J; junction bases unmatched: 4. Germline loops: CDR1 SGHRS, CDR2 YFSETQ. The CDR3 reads CASSLRTSGSTDTQYF. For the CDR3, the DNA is TGCGCCAGCAGCCTCCGGACTAGCGGGAGCACAGATACGCAGTATTTT. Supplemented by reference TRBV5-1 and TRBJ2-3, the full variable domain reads KAGVTQTPRYLIKTRGQQVTLSCSPISGHRSVSWYQQTPGQGLQFLFEYFSETQRNKGNFPGRFSGRQFSNSRSEMNVSTLELGDSALYLCASSLRTSGSTDTQYFGPGTRLTVL.

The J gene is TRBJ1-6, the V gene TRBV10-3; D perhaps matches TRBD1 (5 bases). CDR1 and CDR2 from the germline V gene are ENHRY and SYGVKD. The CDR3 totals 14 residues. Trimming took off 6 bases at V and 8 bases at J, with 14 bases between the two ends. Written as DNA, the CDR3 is TGTGCCATCAGGGGGGAGGGGTACGATTCACCCCTCCACTTT. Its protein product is CAIRGEGYDSPLHF.

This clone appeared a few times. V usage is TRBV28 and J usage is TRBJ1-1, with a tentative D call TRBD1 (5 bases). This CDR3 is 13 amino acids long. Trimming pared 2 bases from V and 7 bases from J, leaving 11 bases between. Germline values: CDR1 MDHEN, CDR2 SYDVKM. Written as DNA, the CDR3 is TGTGCCAGCAGTTTAAGGGGCGCAAGTGAAGCTTTCTTT. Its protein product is CASSLRGASEAFF. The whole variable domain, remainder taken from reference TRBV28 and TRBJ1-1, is DVKVTQSSRYLVKRTGEKVFLECVQDMDHENMFWYRQDPGLGLRLIYFSYDVKMKEKGDIPEGYSVSREKKERFSLILESASTNQTSMYLCASSLRGASEAFFGQGTRLTVV.

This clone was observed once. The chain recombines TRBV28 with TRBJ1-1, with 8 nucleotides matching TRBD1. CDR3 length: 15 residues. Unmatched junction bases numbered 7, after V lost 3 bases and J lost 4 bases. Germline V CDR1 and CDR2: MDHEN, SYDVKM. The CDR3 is CASSLGRGRGTEAFF. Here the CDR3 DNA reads TGTGCCAGCAGTTTGGGCAGGGGGCGAGGCACTGAAGCTTTCTTT.